Below, 17 T cell receptor beta chains from the same sample are listed, as sequenced in a study of CD8+ T cells in alopecia areata. Sequencing templates came from extracted RNA that was reverse transcribed into cDNA. TCRdb's table, derived via immunoSEQ multiplex PCR, lists solely in-frame clones and lacks some. The sample has about 150,000 clones; 50% to 65% are singletons. The sequenced sample was CD8+ T cells sorted from blood, obtained at week 0. The origin of the receptors is a human donor with alopecia areata.

In the case of this clone: This same CDR3 is encoded by further DNA sequences in the sample. J is TRBJ2-2 and V is TRBV29-1; the D is unclear. The germline gives CDR1 SQVTM, CDR2 ANQGSEA. The V and J ends lost 3 bases and 7 bases respectively, with 6 bases between them. The CDR3 sequence is 11 residues long. This CDR3 is CSVDGSGELFF. The CDR3 bases are TGCAGCGTTGACGGCAGCGGGGAGCTGTTTTTT.

The chain combines TRBV30 with TRBJ1-6; 8 nucleotides align to TRBD1. V dropped 1 base and J dropped 7; count of bases not matched to a gene: 6. Per germline, CDR1 GTSNPN and CDR2 SVGIG (reference sequence). The CDR3 has 15 residues. In DNA, the CDR3 is TGTGCCTGGAGTGCCGGGACAGGAACAAATTCACCCCTCCACTTT. Its translation: CAWSAGTGTNSPLHF.

This clone has just one count. V and J are TRBV9 and TRBJ2-1, with 8 bases that match TRBD1. The CDR3 loop spans 17 amino acids. After removal of 3 bases from V and 3 bases from J, the junction contained 11 bases not matched to a gene. CDR1 SGDLS and CDR2 YYNGEE come from the germline V gene. CDR3 bases: TGTGCCAGCAGCGATAACCCCGGGACAGGAGACTACAATGAGCAGTTCTTC. Amino acid sequence: CASSDNPGTGDYNEQFF.

The rearrangement joins TRBV9 to TRBJ2-3; unclear D gene. V lost 3 bases, J lost 4 bases, and 21 bases lay in between. Germline CDR1 and CDR2: SGDLS and YYNGEE. CDR3 length: 17 residues. CDR3 region: CASSATPKDFDADTQYF. CDR3 sequence (DNA): TGTGCCAGCAGCGCCACACCGAAGGATTTCGACGCAGATACGCAGTATTTT.

The J gene is TRBJ1-1, the V gene TRBV27; 9 positions agree with TRBD1. CDR3 size: 14 residues. V was clipped by 5 bases and J by 1 base; unmatched bases: 2. Germline CDR1 is MNHEY and CDR2 is SMNVEV (reference sequence). The CDR3 bases are TGTGCCAGCAGTCCGACAGGGGGGAACACTGAAGCTTTCTTT. This translates into CASSPTGGNTEAFF.

This clone came up a few times. This chain joins TRBV4-3 and TRBJ2-4, with 8 bases that match TRBD2. This CDR3 spans 15 amino acids. Germline-derived CDR1 and CDR2 are LGHNA and YSLEER. Trimming cost V 2 bases and J 7 bases; bases outside gene matches: 7. The CDR3 nucleotides are TGCGCCAGCAGCCAACTCGGGACTAGTGTGAACATTCAGTACTTC. Protein: CASSQLGTSVNIQYF.

CDR3 DNA sequence: TGTGCTTCTTTAGGCCCCGGCAATGAGCAGTTCTTC. It yields the protein CASLGPGNEQFF. The V call is TRBV6-5, the J call TRBJ2-1; D is unresolved. The CDR3 is 12 residues long. Germline V gene data show CDR1 as MNHEY and CDR2 as SVGAGI.

V and J are TRBV5-6 and TRBJ1-1; maybe TRBD1 (5 bases). V gave up 3 bases and J gave up 5 bases, with 8 bases separating them. The germline gives CDR1 SGHDT, CDR2 YYEEEE. The CDR3 length is 12 residues. CDR3 DNA sequence: TGTGCCAGCAGCTCAGGGAAGACTGAAGCTTTCTTT. Translation gives CASSSGKTEAFF.

V and J are TRBV7-6 and TRBJ2-2, with no clear D. The germline V gene encodes CDR1 SGHVS and CDR2 FNYEAQ. The CDR3 consists of 14 residues. V dropped 1 base and J dropped 5 bases, with 8 bases sitting between them. Written as DNA, the CDR3 is TGTGCCAGCAGCTTAGAGACCGCTACCGGGGAGCTGTTTTTT. It encodes CASSLETATGELFF.

The CDR3 DNA reads as TGTGCCAGCAGGGGACAGGGAACCTACGAGCAGTACTTC. This encodes CASRGQGTYEQYF. The rearrangement links TRBV7-9 to TRBJ2-7; 9 bases fit TRBD1. The ends lost 6 bases at V and 2 bases at J; junction bases unmatched: 2. Germline V CDR1 and CDR2: SEHNR, FQNEAQ (reference sequence). The length of the CDR3 is 13 residues.

V and J are TRBV5-1 and TRBJ2-7, with 8 nucleotides matching TRBD1. In germline, CDR1 is SGHRS, CDR2 YFSETQ. The CDR3 runs 14 residues. V lost 6 bases, J lost 3 bases, and 8 bases stayed unmatched. The CDR3 DNA reads TGCGCCAGCACACCAGACAGGGGCGACTACGAGCAGTACTTC. Translating gives CASTPDRGDYEQYF.

V is TRBV29-1 and J is TRBJ1-2; no definite D call. The germline V gene has CDR1 SQVTM and CDR2 ANQGSEA. Trimming removed 0 bases from V and 5 bases from J, with 13 bases in between. The length of the CDR3 is 14 residues. CDR3 nucleotides: TGCAGCGTTGAAGATCGCGTGACGGTATATGGCTACACCTTC. Its protein product is CSVEDRVTVYGYTF. Complete variable domain (other parts from reference TRBV29-1 and TRBJ1-2): SAVISQKPSRDICQRGTSLTIQCQVDSQVTMMFWYRQQPGQSLTLIATANQGSEATYESGFVIDKFPISRPNLTFSTLTVSNMSPEDSSIYLCSVEDRVTVYGYTFGSGTRLTVV.

This clone came up once. The chain links TRBV30 to TRBJ1-6; D is undetermined. This CDR3 is 12 amino acids long. Looked up from germline, CDR1 is GTSNPN and CDR2 is SVGIG (reference sequence). V shed 3 bases and J shed 5 bases, with 5 bases lying between them. For the CDR3, the DNA is TGTGCCTGGAGATTGGATAATTCACCCCTCCACTTT. This gives the protein CAWRLDNSPLHF. Using reference TRBV30 and TRBJ1-6 for the parts outside the CDR3, the full variable domain is SQTIHQWPATLVQPVGSPLSLECTVEGTSNPNLYWYRQAAGRGLQLLFYSVGIGQISSEVPQNLSASRPQDRQFILSSKKLLLSDSGFYLCAWRLDNSPLHFGNGTRLTVT.

This clone has a handful of counts. CDR3 coding DNA: TGCAGCGCACGGACAGGGCGGTCTAACTATGGCTACACCTTC. It translates to CSARTGRSNYGYTF. The chain is built from TRBV29-1 and TRBJ1-2; 8 nucleotides agree with TRBD1. Germline assignment: CDR1 SQVTM and CDR2 ANQGSEA. J gave up 0 bases and V 7 bases, and 7 bases lay outside the gene matches. This CDR3 has 14 amino acids.

This clone was seen many times. V and J are TRBV4-2 and TRBJ2-6; D is possibly TRBD2 (5 bases). The CDR3 has 18 residues. The germline V gene has CDR1 LGHNA and CDR2 YNFKEQ. Trimming shortened V by 1 base and J by 1 base, and 14 bases separated the two germline ends. CDR3 protein: CASSQVGEGSSGANVLTF. The CDR3 bases are TGTGCCAGCAGCCAAGTCGGGGAAGGGAGTTCTGGGGCCAACGTCCTGACTTTC.

The rearrangement joins TRBV7-3 to TRBJ2-3, with 10 bases identical to TRBD2. Losses at the gene ends were 5 bases for V and 4 bases for J; bases not matched to a gene: 6. Germline assignment: CDR1 SGHTA and CDR2 FQGTGA. This CDR3 is 15 amino acids long. The CDR3 is CASSVGLAPSDTQYF. The CDR3 DNA is TGTGCCAGCAGCGTGGGACTAGCGCCGTCAGATACGCAGTATTTT.

The V call is TRBV4-1, the J call TRBJ2-4; D gene unclear. Germline-derived CDR1 and CDR2 are MGHRA and YSYEKL. This CDR3 region has 12 residues. V was pared by 1 base and J by 8 bases, with 6 bases between. The CDR3 is CASSQAEDIQYF. As DNA, the CDR3 is TGCGCCAGCAGCCAAGCCGAGGACATTCAGTACTTC.